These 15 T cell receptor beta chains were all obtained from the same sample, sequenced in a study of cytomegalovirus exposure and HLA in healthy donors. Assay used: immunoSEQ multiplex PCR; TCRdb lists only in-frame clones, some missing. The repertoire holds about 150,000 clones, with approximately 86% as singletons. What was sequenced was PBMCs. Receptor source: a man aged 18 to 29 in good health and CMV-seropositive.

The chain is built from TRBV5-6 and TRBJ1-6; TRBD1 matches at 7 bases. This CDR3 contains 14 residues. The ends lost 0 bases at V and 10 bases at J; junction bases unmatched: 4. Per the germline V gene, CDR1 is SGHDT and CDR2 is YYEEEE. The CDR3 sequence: CASSLETGRSPLHF. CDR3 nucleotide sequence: TGTGCCAGCAGCTTGGAGACAGGGAGGTCACCCCTCCACTTT.

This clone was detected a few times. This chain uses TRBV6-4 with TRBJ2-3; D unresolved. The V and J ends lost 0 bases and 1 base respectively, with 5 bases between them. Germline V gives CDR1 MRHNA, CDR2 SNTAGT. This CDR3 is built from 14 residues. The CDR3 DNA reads TGTGCCAGCAGTGACTCTCAGGGCACAGATACGCAGTATTTT. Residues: CASSDSQGTDTQYF.

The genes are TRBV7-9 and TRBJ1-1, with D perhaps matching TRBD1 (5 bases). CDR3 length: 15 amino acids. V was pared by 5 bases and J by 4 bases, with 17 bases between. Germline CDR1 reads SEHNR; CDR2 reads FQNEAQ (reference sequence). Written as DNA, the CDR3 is TGTGCCAGCAGCCTGGGGTGGGGCCAAGGCACTGAAGCTTTCTTT. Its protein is CASSLGWGQGTEAFF.

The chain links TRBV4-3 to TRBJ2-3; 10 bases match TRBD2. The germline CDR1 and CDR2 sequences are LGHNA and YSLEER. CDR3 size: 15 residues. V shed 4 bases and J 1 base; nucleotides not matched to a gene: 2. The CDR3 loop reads CASSPLAGGTDTQYF. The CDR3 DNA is TGCGCCAGCAGCCCTCTAGCGGGGGGCACAGATACGCAGTATTTT.

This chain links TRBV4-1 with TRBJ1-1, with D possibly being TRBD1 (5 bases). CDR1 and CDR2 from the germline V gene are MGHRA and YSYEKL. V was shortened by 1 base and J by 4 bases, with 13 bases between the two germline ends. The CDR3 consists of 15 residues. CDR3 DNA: TGCGCCAGCAGCCAAGGCTCCAGGGTGGCCACTGAAGCTTTCTTT. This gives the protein CASSQGSRVATEAFF.

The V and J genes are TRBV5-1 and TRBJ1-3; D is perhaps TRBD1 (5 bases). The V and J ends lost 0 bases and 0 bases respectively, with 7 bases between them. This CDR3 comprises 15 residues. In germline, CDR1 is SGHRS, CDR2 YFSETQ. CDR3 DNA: TGCGCCAGCAGCTTGGCGGGGGGCTCTGGAAACACCATATATTTT. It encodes CASSLAGGSGNTIYF.

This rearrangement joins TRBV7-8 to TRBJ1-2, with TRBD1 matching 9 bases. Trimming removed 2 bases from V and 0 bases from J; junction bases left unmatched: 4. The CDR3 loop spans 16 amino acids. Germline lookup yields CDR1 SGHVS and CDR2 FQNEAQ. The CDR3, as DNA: TGTGCCAGCAGCTTAAGGAGGGACAGGGCTAACTATGGCTACACCTTC. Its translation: CASSLRRDRANYGYTF.

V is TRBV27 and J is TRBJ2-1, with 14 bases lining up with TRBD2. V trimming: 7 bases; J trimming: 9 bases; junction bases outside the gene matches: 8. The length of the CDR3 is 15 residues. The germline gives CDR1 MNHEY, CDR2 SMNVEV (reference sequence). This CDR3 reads CASTRTSGRRSEQFF. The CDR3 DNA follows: TGTGCCAGCACCCGGACTAGCGGGAGGCGCTCTGAGCAGTTCTTC.

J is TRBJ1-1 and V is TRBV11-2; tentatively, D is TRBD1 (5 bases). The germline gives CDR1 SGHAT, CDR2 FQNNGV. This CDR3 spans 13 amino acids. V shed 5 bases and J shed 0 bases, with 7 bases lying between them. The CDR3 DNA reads TGTGCCAGCAGCCCACAGGTGAACACTGAAGCTTTCTTT. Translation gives CASSPQVNTEAFF.

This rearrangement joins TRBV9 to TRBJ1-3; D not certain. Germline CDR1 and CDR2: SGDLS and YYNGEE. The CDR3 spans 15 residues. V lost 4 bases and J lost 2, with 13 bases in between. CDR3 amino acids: CASSLEGNTGNTIYF. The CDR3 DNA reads TGTGCCAGCAGCTTGGAGGGAAACACTGGAAACACCATATATTTT.

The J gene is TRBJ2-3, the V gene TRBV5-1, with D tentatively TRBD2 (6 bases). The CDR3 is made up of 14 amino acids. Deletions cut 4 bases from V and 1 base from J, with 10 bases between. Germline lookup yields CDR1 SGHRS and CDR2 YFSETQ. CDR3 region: CASSVGLRTDTQYF. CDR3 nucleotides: TGCGCCAGCAGCGTGGGACTCCGCACAGATACGCAGTATTTT.

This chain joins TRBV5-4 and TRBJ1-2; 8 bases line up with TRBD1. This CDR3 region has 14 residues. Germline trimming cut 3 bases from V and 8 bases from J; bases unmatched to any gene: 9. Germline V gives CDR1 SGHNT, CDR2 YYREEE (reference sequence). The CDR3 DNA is TGTGCCAGCAGCTCATTCGACAGGGGCGCCGGCTACACCTTC. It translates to CASSSFDRGAGYTF.

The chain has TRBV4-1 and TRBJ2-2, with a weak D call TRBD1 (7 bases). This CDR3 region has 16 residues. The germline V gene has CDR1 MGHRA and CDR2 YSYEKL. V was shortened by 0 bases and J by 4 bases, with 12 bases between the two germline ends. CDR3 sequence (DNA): TGCGCCAGCAGCCAAGAACGGCAGGGGGGCACCGGGGAGCTGTTTTTT. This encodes CASSQERQGGTGELFF.

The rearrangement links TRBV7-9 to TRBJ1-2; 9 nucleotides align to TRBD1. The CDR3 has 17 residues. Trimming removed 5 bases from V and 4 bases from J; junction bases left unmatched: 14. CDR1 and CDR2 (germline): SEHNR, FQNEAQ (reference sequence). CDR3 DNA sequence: TGTGCCAGCAGCACGCCATACCCGGGACAGGGTGGCTATGGCTACACCTTC. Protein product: CASSTPYPGQGGYGYTF.

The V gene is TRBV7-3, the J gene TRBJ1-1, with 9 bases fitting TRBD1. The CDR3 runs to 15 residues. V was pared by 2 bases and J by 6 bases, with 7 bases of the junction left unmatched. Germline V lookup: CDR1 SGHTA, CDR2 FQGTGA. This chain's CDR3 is CASSLSGQGFSEAFF. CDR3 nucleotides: TGTGCCAGCAGCTTATCGGGACAGGGTTTCTCTGAAGCTTTCTTT.